This T cell receptor beta chain is drawn from a study of metastatic and nonmetastatic thyroid tumors. Study background: Comparative analysis of repertoires was undertaken across blood and tumor or nodule tissue obtained from malignant and benign thyroid patients. Study-level findings and limits: Malignant thyroid tumors reportedly had TCR beta diversity that was significantly higher than in benign nodules, in blood and tumor.

CDR3 length equals 16 residues. Germline assignment: CDR1 MNHEY and CDR2 SVGEGT. No treatment had been given to any patient before thyroid surgery. In the original processing: A classifier of distant metastasis in papillary thyroid cancer was built from CDR3 differences (across clinicopathological groups). MiXCR reprocessed the PCR reads for TCRdb. These V and J calls are TCRdb output, not the study's own analysis. The table lists about 24,000 clones, around 20% of them singletons. Note on this clone: The antigen is not known. No conserved phenylalanine or tryptophan ends this CDR3, so it is likely a read error.

The chain employs TRBV6-2 or TRBV6-3 and TRBJ2-6; D is possibly TRBD1 (5 bases). Sequences were obtained from blood. This TCR derives from a female donor with papillary thyroid cancer or a benign thyroid nodule (not recorded which). Some clones in this sample may be carry-over from other donors' samples. CDR3 coding DNA: TGTGCCAGCAGTCTGACGTTGAGCTCTGGGGCAAACGTCCTGACTATC. It specifies CASSLTLSSGANVLTI.